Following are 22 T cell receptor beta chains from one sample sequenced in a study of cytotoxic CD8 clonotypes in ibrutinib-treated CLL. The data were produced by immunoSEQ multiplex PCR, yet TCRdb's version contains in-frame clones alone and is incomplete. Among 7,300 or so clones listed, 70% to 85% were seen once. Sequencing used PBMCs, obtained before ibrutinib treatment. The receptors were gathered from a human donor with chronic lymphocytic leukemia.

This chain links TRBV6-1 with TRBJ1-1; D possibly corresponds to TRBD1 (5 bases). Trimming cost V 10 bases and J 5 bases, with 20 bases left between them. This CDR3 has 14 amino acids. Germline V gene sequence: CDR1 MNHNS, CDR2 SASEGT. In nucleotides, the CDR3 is TGTGCCACTGCCTCCCTCGGGGCGGGGACTGAAGCTTTCTTT. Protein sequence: CATASLGAGTEAFF.

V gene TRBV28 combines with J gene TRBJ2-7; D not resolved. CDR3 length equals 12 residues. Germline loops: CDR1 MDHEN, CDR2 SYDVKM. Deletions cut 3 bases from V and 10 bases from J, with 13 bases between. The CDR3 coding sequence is TGTGCCAGCAGTTTGGAGTTGGGCAGCCAGTACTTC. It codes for CASSLELGSQYF.

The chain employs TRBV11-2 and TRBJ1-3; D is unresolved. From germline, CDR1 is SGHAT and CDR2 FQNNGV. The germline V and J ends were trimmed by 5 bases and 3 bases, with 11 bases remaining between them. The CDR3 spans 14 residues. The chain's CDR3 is CASSQRLGGNTIYF. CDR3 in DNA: TGTGCCAGCAGCCAAAGGCTTGGTGGAAACACCATATATTTT.

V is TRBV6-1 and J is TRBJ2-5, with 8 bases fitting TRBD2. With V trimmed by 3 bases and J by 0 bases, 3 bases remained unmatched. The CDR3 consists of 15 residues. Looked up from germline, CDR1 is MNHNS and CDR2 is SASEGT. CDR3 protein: CASSELGLDQETQYF. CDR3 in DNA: TGTGCCAGCAGTGAGTTGGGACTAGACCAAGAGACCCAGTACTTC.

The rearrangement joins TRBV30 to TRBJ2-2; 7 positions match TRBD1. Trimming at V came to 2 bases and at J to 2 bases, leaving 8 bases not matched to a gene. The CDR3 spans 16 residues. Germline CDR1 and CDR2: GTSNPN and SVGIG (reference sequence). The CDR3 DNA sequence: TGTGCCTGGAGTTCCGGGACAGAGTATAACACCGGGGAGCTGTTTTTT. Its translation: CAWSSGTEYNTGELFF.

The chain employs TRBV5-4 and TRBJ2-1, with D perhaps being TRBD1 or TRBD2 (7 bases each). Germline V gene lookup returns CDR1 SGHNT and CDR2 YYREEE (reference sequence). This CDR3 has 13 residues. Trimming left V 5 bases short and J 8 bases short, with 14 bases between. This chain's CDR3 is CASRRGGGDEQFF. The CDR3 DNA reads TGTGCCAGCAGGAGGGGAGGGGGCGATGAGCAGTTCTTC.

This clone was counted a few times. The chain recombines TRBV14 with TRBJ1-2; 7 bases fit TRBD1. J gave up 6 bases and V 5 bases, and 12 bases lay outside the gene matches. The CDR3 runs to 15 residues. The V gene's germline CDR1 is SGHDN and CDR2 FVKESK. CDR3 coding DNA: TGTGCCAGCAGCGCCAGACAGGGAAGGAGTGATGGCTACACCTTC. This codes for CASSARQGRSDGYTF.

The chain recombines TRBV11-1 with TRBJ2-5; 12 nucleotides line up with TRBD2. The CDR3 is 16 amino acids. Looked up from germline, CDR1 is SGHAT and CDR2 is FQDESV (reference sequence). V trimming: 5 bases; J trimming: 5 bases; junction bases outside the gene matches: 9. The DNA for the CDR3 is TGTGCCAGCAGCCCTCGACTAGCGGGAGTTGAGGAGACCCAGTACTTC. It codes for CASSPRLAGVEETQYF.

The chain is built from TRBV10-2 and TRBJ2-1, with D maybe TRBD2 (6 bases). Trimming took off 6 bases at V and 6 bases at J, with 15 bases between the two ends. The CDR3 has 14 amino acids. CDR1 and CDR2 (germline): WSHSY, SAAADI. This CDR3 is CASRVPGDVNEQFF. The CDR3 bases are TGCGCCAGCAGGGTACCGGGAGACGTCAATGAGCAGTTCTTC.

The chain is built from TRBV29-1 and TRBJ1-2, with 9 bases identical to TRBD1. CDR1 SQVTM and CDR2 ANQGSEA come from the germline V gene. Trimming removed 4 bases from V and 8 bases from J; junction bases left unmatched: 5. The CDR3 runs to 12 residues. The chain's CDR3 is CSVGGQGVGYTF. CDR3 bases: TGCAGCGTTGGGGGACAGGGAGTCGGCTACACCTTC.

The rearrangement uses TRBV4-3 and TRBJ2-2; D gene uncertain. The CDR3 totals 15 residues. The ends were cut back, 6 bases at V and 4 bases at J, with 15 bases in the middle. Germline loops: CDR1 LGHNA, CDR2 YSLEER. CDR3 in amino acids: CASSPMTRATGELFF. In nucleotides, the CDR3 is TGCGCCAGCAGTCCTATGACACGCGCCACCGGGGAGCTGTTTTTT.

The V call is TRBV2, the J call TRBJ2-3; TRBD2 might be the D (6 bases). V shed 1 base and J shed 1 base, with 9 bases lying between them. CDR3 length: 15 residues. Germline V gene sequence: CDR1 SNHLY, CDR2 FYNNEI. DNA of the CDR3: TGTGCCAGCAGTGAAGTGGGAGGAGGCACAGATACGCAGTATTTT. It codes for CASSEVGGGTDTQYF.

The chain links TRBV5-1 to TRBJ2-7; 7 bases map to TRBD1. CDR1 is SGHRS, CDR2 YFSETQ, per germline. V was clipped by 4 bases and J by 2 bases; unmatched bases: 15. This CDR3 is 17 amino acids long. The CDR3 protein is CASSARPVPGQTYEQYF. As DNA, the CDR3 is TGCGCCAGCAGCGCCCGCCCTGTCCCGGGACAGACCTACGAGCAGTACTTC.

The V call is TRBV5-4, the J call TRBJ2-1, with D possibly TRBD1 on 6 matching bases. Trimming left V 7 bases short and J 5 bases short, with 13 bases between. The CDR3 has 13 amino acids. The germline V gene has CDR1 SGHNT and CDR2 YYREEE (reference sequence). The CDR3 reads CASFVQGNNEQFF. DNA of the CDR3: TGTGCCAGCTTCGTTCAGGGGAACAATGAGCAGTTCTTC.

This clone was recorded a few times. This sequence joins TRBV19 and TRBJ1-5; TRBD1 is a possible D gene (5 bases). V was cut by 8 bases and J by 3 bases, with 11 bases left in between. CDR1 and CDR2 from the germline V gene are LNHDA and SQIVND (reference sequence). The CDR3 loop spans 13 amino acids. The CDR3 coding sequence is TGTGCCAGTGCGGACAAATCCAATCAGCCCCAGCATTTT. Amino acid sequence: CASADKSNQPQHF. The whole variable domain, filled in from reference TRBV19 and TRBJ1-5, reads DGGITQSPKYLFRKEGQNVTLSCEQNLNHDAMYWYRQDPGQGLRLIYYSQIVNDFQKGDIAEGYSVSREKKESFPLTVTSAQKNPTAFYLCASADKSNQPQHFGDGTRLSIL.

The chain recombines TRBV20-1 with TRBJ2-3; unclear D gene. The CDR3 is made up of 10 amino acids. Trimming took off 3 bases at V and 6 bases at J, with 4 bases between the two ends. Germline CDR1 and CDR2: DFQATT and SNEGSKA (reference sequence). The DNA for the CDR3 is TGCAGTGCTAGGAGTGATACGCAGTATTTT. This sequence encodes CSARSDTQYF.

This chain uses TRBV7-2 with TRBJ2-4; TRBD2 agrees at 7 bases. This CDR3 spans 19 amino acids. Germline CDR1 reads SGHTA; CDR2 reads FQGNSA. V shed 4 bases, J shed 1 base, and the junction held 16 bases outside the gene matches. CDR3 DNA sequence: TGTGCCAGCAGCTCCCCAGCGGGACCTCAACACGGCGCCAAAAACATTCAGTACTTC. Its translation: CASSSPAGPQHGAKNIQYF.

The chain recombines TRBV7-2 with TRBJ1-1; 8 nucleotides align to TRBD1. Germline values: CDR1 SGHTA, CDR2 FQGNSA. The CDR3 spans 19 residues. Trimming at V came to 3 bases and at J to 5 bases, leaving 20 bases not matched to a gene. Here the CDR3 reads CASSFGTSQGAILGTEAFF. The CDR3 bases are TGTGCCAGCAGCTTCGGTACCTCCCAGGGGGCAATCCTGGGGACTGAAGCTTTCTTT.

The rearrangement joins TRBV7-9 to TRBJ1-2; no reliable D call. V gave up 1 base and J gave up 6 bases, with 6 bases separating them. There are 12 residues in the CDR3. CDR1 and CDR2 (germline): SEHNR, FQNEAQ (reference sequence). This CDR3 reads CASSLDGNGYTF. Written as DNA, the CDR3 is TGTGCCAGCAGCTTAGATGGGAATGGCTACACCTTC.

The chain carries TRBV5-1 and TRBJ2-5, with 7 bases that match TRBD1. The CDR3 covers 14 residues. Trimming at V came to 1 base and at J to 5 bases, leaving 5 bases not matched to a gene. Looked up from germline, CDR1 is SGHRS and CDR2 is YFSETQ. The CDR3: CASSLSTGTETQYF. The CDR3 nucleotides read TGCGCCAGCAGCTTGTCGACAGGGACGGAGACCCAGTACTTC.

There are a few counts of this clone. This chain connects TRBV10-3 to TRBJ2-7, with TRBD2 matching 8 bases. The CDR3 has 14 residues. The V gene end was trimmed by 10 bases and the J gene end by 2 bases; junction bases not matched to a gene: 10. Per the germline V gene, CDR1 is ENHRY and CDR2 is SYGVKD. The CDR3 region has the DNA TGTGCCACCCAGTCCCGGGAGGGCACCTACGAGCAGTACTTC. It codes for CATQSREGTYEQYF.

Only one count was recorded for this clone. This CDR3 reads CASSPKGTRGAKGNTIYF. The CDR3 DNA is TGTGCCAGCAGTCCAAAGGGGACCCGGGGGGCGAAAGGAAACACCATATATTTT. V is TRBV9 and J is TRBJ1-3, with a weak D call TRBD1 (6 bases). The CDR3 contains 18 residues. Trimming pared 5 bases from V and 4 bases from J, leaving 25 bases between. Germline CDR1 is SGDLS and CDR2 is YYNGEE.